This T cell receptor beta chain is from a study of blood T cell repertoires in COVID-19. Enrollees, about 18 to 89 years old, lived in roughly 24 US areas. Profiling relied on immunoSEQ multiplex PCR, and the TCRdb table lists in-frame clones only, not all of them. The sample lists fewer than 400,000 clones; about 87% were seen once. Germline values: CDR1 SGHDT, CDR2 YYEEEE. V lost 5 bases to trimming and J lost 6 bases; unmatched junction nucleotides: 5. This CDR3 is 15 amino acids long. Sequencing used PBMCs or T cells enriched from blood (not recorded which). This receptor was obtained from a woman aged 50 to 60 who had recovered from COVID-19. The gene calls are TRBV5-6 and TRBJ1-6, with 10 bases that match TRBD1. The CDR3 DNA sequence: TGTGCCAGCAGAGTGGGACAGGGGATTAATTCACCCCTCCACTTT. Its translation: CASRVGQGINSPLHF.